Ten or more counts support the clone carrying this TCR beta chain. Trimming removed 3 bases at V and 4 bases at J, with 18 bases between. The V gene's germline CDR1 is DFQATT and CDR2 SNEGSKA (reference sequence). The CDR3 consists of 15 residues. Noted time point: sample taken at primary tumor resection. The data were taken from a study of spatial heterogeneity in lung cancer. TCRdb reprocessed the 5' RACE reads with MiXCR, giving one entry per CDR3 protein. The sample carries over 50,000 distinct CDR3 sequences, under 7.5% recorded once. The sequencing used PBMCs, collected at surgery. The chain is built from TRBV20-1 and TRBJ1-2; maybe TRBD1 (5 bases). This TCR derives from a female donor with early-stage non-small cell lung cancer. CDR3 amino acids: CSASLDSLSPYGYTF. Here the CDR3 DNA reads TGCAGTGCTAGCCTCGACAGTCTCTCCCCCTATGGCTACACCTTC.